This TCR beta chain came from a study of lymphopenia after photon versus proton radiotherapy. This CDR3 is 14 amino acids long. The ends lost 5 bases at V and 7 bases at J; junction bases unmatched: 10. CDR1 is SGHTA, CDR2 FQGNSA, per germline. Repertoires were generated with immunoSEQ multiplex PCR, while TCRdb's copy carries only in-frame clones and drops some. The data show approximately 25,000 clones, over 80% seen once. Study observations and caveats: Better survival with proton therapy was suggested as possible, not demonstrated. In patients who died, overall survival fell as post-nadir TCR diversity dropped more. After the lymphocyte nadir, photon-treated repertoires showed oligoclonal expansion, especially of CD8+ Temra cells. Photon-treated patients lost naive T cells and TCR diversity; proton-treated stayed stable.

This clone was recorded only once. What it binds is unknown. This TCR came from a man aged 50 or older with gastric cancer. The source was peripheral blood, collected from a patient treated with photon-based radiotherapy. The chain recombines TRBV7-2 with TRBJ1-2, with TRBD1 matching 7 bases. CDR3 protein: CASSNLWTGRGYTF. CDR3 DNA sequence: TGTGCCAGCAGCAACCTATGGACAGGCCGTGGCTACACCTTC.